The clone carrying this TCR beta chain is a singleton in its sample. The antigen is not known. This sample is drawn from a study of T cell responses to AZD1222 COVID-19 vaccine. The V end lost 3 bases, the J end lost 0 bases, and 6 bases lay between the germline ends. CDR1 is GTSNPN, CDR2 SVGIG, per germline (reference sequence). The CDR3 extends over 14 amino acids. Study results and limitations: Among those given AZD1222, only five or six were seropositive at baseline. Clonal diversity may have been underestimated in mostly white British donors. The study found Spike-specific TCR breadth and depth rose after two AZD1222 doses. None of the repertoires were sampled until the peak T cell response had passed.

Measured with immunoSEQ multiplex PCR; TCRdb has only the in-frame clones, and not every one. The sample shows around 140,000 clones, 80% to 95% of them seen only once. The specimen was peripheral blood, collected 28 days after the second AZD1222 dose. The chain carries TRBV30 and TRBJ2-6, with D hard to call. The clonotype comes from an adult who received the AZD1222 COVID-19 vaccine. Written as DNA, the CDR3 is TGTGCCTGGAGATGGGGCTCTGGGGCCAACGTCCTGACTTTC. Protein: CAWRWGSGANVLTF.